Below, 11 T cell receptor beta chains from the same sample are listed, as sequenced in a study of CD8+ T cells in alopecia areata. In each case, RNA was isolated and then reverse transcribed into cDNA as the sequencing template. Using immunoSEQ multiplex PCR, the repertoire was profiled, and TCRdb retains in-frame clones only, with some absent. The data contain about 180,000 clones, 50% to 70% of them seen just once; the ten biggest clones take up roughly 1.7%. The starting material was CD4+ T cells sorted from blood, obtained at week 0. Receptors were obtained from a human donor with alopecia areata.

This clone came up a few times. The chain joins TRBV19 to TRBJ2-7; 9 positions match TRBD1. The CDR3 runs to 14 residues. Losses at the gene ends were 7 bases for V and 6 bases for J; bases not matched to a gene: 10. CDR1 is LNHDA, CDR2 SQIVND, per germline (reference sequence). The CDR3 is CASTLGQGRGEQYF. DNA for the CDR3: TGTGCCAGTACCCTGGGACAGGGCAGGGGCGAGCAGTACTTC. Variable domain in full (rest from reference TRBV19 and TRBJ2-7): DGGITQSPKYLFRKEGQNVTLSCEQNLNHDAMYWYRQDPGQGLRLIYYSQIVNDFQKGDIAEGYSVSREKKESFPLTVTSAQKNPTAFYLCASTLGQGRGEQYFGPGTRLTVT.

This clone was counted between two and nine times. The chain couples TRBV9 to TRBJ2-3, with D perhaps matching TRBD2 (6 bases). The germline V and J ends were trimmed by 0 bases and 2 bases, with 10 bases remaining between them. CDR1 and CDR2 (germline): SGDLS, YYNGEE. The CDR3 has 15 amino acids. The CDR3 spells CASSVGGGPTDTQYF. The CDR3 nucleotides are TGTGCCAGCAGCGTAGGGGGAGGCCCCACAGATACGCAGTATTTT.

The chain is built from TRBV5-1 and TRBJ1-1; weak D call: TRBD1 (5 bases). The CDR3 is made up of 16 amino acids. Germline CDR1 and CDR2: SGHRS and YFSETQ. The ends were cut back, 0 bases at V and 0 bases at J, with 12 bases in the middle. CDR3 bases: TGCGCCAGCAGCTTGGGACAGATTACTATGAACACTGAAGCTTTCTTT. Translating gives CASSLGQITMNTEAFF.

The chain has TRBV6-1 and TRBJ1-1; tentatively, D is TRBD1 (5 bases). V lost 0 bases and J lost 3, with 8 bases in between. From germline, CDR1 is MNHNS and CDR2 SASEGT. The CDR3 is made up of 14 amino acids. CDR3 sequence: CASSEAGRYTEAFF. As DNA, the CDR3 is TGTGCCAGCAGTGAAGCGGGACGGTACACTGAAGCTTTCTTT.

The chain uses TRBV29-1 and TRBJ2-1; TRBD1 matches 7 bases. CDR3 size: 15 residues. J was trimmed by 6 bases and V by 6 bases; bases with no gene match: 14. Germline CDR1 and CDR2: SQVTM and ANQGSEA. The CDR3 region is CSVSYGQVRRNEQFF. CDR3 nucleotide sequence: TGCAGCGTCTCCTATGGACAGGTACGGCGCAATGAGCAGTTCTTC.

This clone was seen a handful of times. The chain joins TRBV29-1 to TRBJ2-6; no reliable D call. The V gene's germline CDR1 is SQVTM and CDR2 ANQGSEA. The V gene lost 5 bases and the J gene lost 0 bases, with 8 bases spanning the gap. There are 14 residues in the CDR3. The CDR3 coding sequence is TGCAGCGTTCCCCAGGCCTCTGGGGCCAACGTCCTGACTTTC. Its protein is CSVPQASGANVLTF.

CDR3 sequence (DNA): TGTGCCAGCAGTTTAGACAGGACCACAGATACGCAGTATTTT. This translates into CASSLDRTTDTQYF. The chain recombines TRBV28 with TRBJ2-3, with a possible D match to TRBD1 (6 bases). Germline CDR1 MDHEN, CDR2 SYDVKM. This CDR3 is 14 amino acids long. Deletions cut 2 bases from V and 2 bases from J, with 8 bases between.

The CDR3 DNA reads TGTGCCAGCAGCCTATCTGGACAGGTCGGTGAAAAACTGTTTTTT. Protein sequence: CASSLSGQVGEKLFF. The chain uses TRBV5-6 and TRBJ1-4; 7 bases are shared with TRBD1. Germline V gives CDR1 SGHDT, CDR2 YYEEEE. V shed 4 bases, J shed 7 bases, and the junction held 10 bases outside the gene matches. This CDR3 contains 15 residues.

The V gene is TRBV30, the J gene TRBJ1-2; 8 nucleotides align to TRBD1. V lost 5 bases to trimming and J lost 7 bases; unmatched junction nucleotides: 9. This CDR3 region has 13 residues. Germline values: CDR1 GTSNPN, CDR2 SVGIG (reference sequence). In nucleotides, the CDR3 is TGTGCCTGGGGAACGACAGGGGAAGGTGGCTACACCTTC. Protein product: CAWGTTGEGGYTF.

CDR3 region: CASSRANTDTQYF. DNA of the CDR3: TGTGCCAGCAGCCGGGCGAACACAGATACGCAGTATTTT. The chain links TRBV6-5 to TRBJ2-3; no firm D call. Germline V gene data show CDR1 as MNHEY and CDR2 as SVGAGI. This CDR3 has 13 residues. The V end lost 6 bases, the J end lost 2 bases, and 9 bases lay between the germline ends.

The chain recombines TRBV27 with TRBJ2-6, with D unresolved. The CDR3 runs 16 residues. Germline V gene data show CDR1 as MNHEY and CDR2 as SMNVEV (reference sequence). V lost 2 bases and J 1 base, leaving 9 bases between the germline ends. CDR3 loop: CASSLGPISGANVLTF. The DNA for the CDR3 is TGTGCCAGCAGTTTAGGACCGATATCTGGGGCCAACGTCCTGACTTTC.